These 19 T cell receptor beta chains originate from one sample sequenced in a study of read filtering for tumor transcriptome and immune sequencing. Molecular barcoded adaptors covering alpha/delta and beta/gamma chains were used on roughly 370 ng RNA. One entry per CDR3 protein results from TCRdb running MiXCR on the reads. The table has 75,000 to 90,000 distinct CDR3 sequences, over 9% seen once; the top ten hold 14% to 15%. The sample consisted of a population of CD138-negative cells sorted from bone marrow. All receptors derive from a donor aged 40 or over with multiple myeloma.

As regards this clonotype: This may come from a read error, since a much larger clone is one base off. No conserved phenylalanine or tryptophan ends this CDR3, so it is likely a read error. The rearrangement joins TRBV29-1 to TRBJ2-2; 7 bases agree with TRBD2. CDR1 is SQVTM, CDR2 ANQGSEA, per germline. The junction had 3 bases not matched to a gene; V was cut back by 7 bases and J by 1 base. The CDR3 spans 13 residues. DNA of the CDR3: TGCAGCGGGGGGGGACTGAACACCGGGGAGCTGTTTCTT. Translation: CSGGGLNTGELFL.

In the case of this clonotype: This sequence may be a read error, since a much larger clone differs from it by one base. The conserved phenylalanine or tryptophan normally closing the CDR3 is absent here, so this likely arose from a read error. The chain links TRBV18 to TRBJ2-2; D gene unclear. Per germline, CDR1 KGHSH and CDR2 LQKENI. V was pared by 3 bases and J by 11 bases, with 10 bases between. This CDR3 is 12 amino acids long. CDR3 nucleotide sequence: TGTGCCAGCTCACCGTCGGATTTTGAGCTGTTTTAT. It encodes CASSPSDFELFY.

This clonotype showed up many times. V gene TRBV7-3 combines with J gene TRBJ2-4, with D perhaps matching TRBD2 (7 bases). Germline V lookup: CDR1 SGHTA, CDR2 FQGTGA. The CDR3 is 15 residues long. Trimming cost V 5 bases and J 1 base, with 12 bases left between them. The CDR3 coding sequence is TGTGCCAGCAGCCCGGGGGGCTCGGCCAAAAACATTCAGTACTTC. This translates into CASSPGGSAKNIQYF.

This clonotype was observed at least ten times. The chain joins TRBV11-2 to TRBJ2-3; D is uncertain. Germline-derived CDR1 and CDR2 are SGHAT and FQNNGV. CDR3 size: 16 residues. V was trimmed by 5 bases and J by 2 bases, leaving 17 bases between them. The CDR3 region is CASSPNWGGYTDTQYF. The DNA for the CDR3 is TGTGCCAGCAGCCCCAACTGGGGTGGCTACACAGATACGCAGTATTTT.

This clonotype appeared many times. This sequence joins TRBV5-1 and TRBJ2-7; 7 bases align to TRBD2. From germline, CDR1 is SGHRS and CDR2 YFSETQ. This CDR3 contains 13 residues. Trimming at V came to 3 bases and at J to 6 bases, leaving 6 bases not matched to a gene. This CDR3 is CASSSGTTSEQYF. CDR3 DNA sequence: TGCGCCAGCAGCTCAGGGACTACCTCCGAGCAGTACTTC.

This clonotype was counted many times. CDR3 bases: TGCAGCGCTAAGAGCTCCTACAATGAGCAGTTCTTC. Translated: CSAKSSYNEQFF. This chain connects TRBV29-1 to TRBJ2-1; D remains ambiguous. Per germline, CDR1 SQVTM and CDR2 ANQGSEA. V was clipped by 7 bases and J by 0 bases, with 7 bases between them. The CDR3 covers 12 residues.

This clonotype was observed many times. The chain carries TRBV2 and TRBJ2-2; TRBD2 matches 8 bases. The germline gives CDR1 SNHLY, CDR2 FYNNEI. This CDR3 has 19 amino acids. J lost 0 bases, V lost 4 bases, and 13 bases had no gene match. Here the CDR3 reads CASSGLARTGRTNTGELFF. The CDR3 DNA reads TGTGCCAGCAGTGGACTAGCGCGAACCGGTAGGACGAACACCGGGGAGCTGTTTTTT.

This clonotype came up many times. The V call is TRBV5-1, the J call TRBJ1-5; 7 nucleotides align to TRBD1. Germline loops: CDR1 SGHRS, CDR2 YFSETQ. With 2 bases clipped from V and 6 bases from J, the junction kept 5 bases outside the gene matches. This CDR3 region has 14 residues. The CDR3: CASSFSSGGQPQHF. The CDR3 coding sequence is TGCGCCAGCAGCTTTTCTTCAGGGGGTCAGCCCCAGCATTTT.

This clonotype was recorded many times. The chain combines TRBV6-1 with TRBJ1-1; TRBD1 might be the D (6 bases). CDR3 length equals 14 residues. The germline gives CDR1 MNHNS, CDR2 SASEGT. The V and J ends lost 4 bases and 11 bases respectively, with 20 bases between them. The DNA of the CDR3 is TGTGCCAGCAGTGGCTGGGGGCCTCGCGAGTACGCTTTCTTT. Translation: CASSGWGPREYAFF.

Many counts were recorded for this clonotype. The chain carries TRBV2 and TRBJ1-1, with 7 bases that match TRBD1. The junction had 13 bases not matched to a gene; V was cut back by 3 bases and J by 6 bases. Germline V gives CDR1 SNHLY, CDR2 FYNNEI. This CDR3 spans 16 amino acids. CDR3 residues: CASSDPGDSYFAEAFF. In DNA, the CDR3 is TGTGCCAGCAGTGATCCCGGGGACAGTTATTTCGCTGAAGCTTTCTTT. Full variable domain (outside the CDR3, taken from reference TRBV2 and TRBJ1-1): EPEVTQTPSHQVTQMGQEVILRCVPISNHLYFYWYRQILGQKVEFLVSFYNNEISEKSEIFDDQFSVERPDGSNFTLKIRSTKLEDSAMYFCASSDPGDSYFAEAFFGQGTRLTVV.

This clonotype was seen at least ten times. This sequence joins TRBV29-1 and TRBJ2-3; 9 bases line up with TRBD2. The V and J ends lost 6 bases and 4 bases, in that order; junction bases with no gene match: 11. Germline V lookup: CDR1 SQVTM, CDR2 ANQGSEA. CDR3 length: 15 amino acids. The CDR3 DNA follows: TGCAGCGTCACCCTAACGGGACTAGCACCAGATACGCAGTATTTT. It encodes CSVTLTGLAPDTQYF.

This clonotype was observed many times. The chain employs TRBV5-1 and TRBJ2-1; 8 nucleotides align to TRBD2. V was pared by 3 bases and J by 9 bases, with 11 bases of the junction left unmatched. This CDR3 has 15 amino acids. Germline loops: CDR1 SGHRS, CDR2 YFSETQ. The CDR3 bases are TGCGCCAGCAGCTCGCGAGCGGGAGTGGCCGGTGAGCAGTTCTTC. Its protein is CASSSRAGVAGEQFF.

This clonotype was observed at least ten times. V usage is TRBV29-1 and J usage is TRBJ2-1; D gene unclear. The CDR3 totals 12 residues. The germline V and J ends were trimmed by 4 bases and 9 bases, with 13 bases remaining between them. CDR1 SQVTM and CDR2 ANQGSEA come from the germline V gene. The CDR3 sequence is CSVGGFTAEQFF. CDR3 coding DNA: TGCAGCGTTGGGGGTTTCACGGCTGAGCAGTTCTTC.

This clonotype came up many times. This sequence joins TRBV5-1 and TRBJ2-7; no reliable D call. This CDR3 is built from 15 residues. Trimming took 0 bases from V and 1 from J, leaving 11 bases between them. CDR1 SGHRS and CDR2 YFSETQ come from the germline V gene. As DNA, the CDR3 is TGCGCCAGCAGCTTGGACGGGCCCCGGTCCTACGAGCAGTACTTC. Translated: CASSLDGPRSYEQYF. The whole variable domain, remainder taken from reference TRBV5-1 and TRBJ2-7, is KAGVTQTPRYLIKTRGQQVTLSCSPISGHRSVSWYQQTPGQGLQFLFEYFSETQRNKGNFPGRFSGRQFSNSRSEMNVSTLELGDSALYLCASSLDGPRSYEQYFGPGTRLTVT.

This clonotype appeared many times. This sequence joins TRBV12-5 and TRBJ1-1, with TRBD1 matching over 9 bases. Germline V gene lookup returns CDR1 LGHNT and CDR2 FRNRAP. The CDR3 loop spans 20 amino acids. J lost 8 bases, V lost 0 bases, and 22 bases had no gene match. The CDR3 nucleotides read TGTGCTAGTGGTTTGGTAAACCCCGGGACAGGGATTCGGAGAGGGTCGGAAGCTTTCTTT. It yields the protein CASGLVNPGTGIRRGSEAFF.

This clonotype showed up many times. CDR3 region: CASSSLRGPQETQYF. CDR3 DNA sequence: TGTGCCAGCAGCTCACTAAGGGGGCCCCAAGAGACCCAGTACTTC. The V and J genes are TRBV7-8 and TRBJ2-5, with 7 bases identical to TRBD1. Trimming took 4 bases from V and 1 from J; bases not matched to a gene: 6. The CDR3 runs 15 residues. Germline CDR1 reads SGHVS; CDR2 reads FQNEAQ.

Only a few counts were recorded for this clonotype. This chain connects TRBV2 to TRBJ1-4; D is perhaps TRBD1 (5 bases). V lost 8 bases and J 4 bases, leaving 11 bases between the germline ends. Germline assignment: CDR1 SNHLY and CDR2 FYNNEI. CDR3 length: 13 residues. CDR3 DNA: TGTGCCAGCGGCCGGGACCATAATGAAAAACTGTTTTTT. It codes for CASGRDHNEKLFF. The complete variable domain, with remaining parts taken from reference TRBV2 and TRBJ1-4, reads EPEVTQTPSHQVTQMGQEVILRCVPISNHLYFYWYRQILGQKVEFLVSFYNNEISEKSEIFDDQFSVERPDGSNFTLKIRSTKLEDSAMYFCASGRDHNEKLFFGSGTQLSVL.

As concerns this clonotype: Being one base from a much bigger clone, this may be a read error. No conserved phenylalanine or tryptophan is present at the end of the CDR3, so a read error is the likely explanation. This chain connects TRBV27 to TRBJ2-2; the D gene is possibly TRBD1 (5 bases). V was clipped by 8 bases and J by 1 base, with 8 bases between them. This CDR3 has 13 amino acids. CDR1 MNHEY and CDR2 SMNVEV come from the germline V gene (reference sequence). CDR3 coding DNA: TGTGCCAGCGGACAACTGAACACCGGGGAGCTGTTTTAT. Its translation is CASGQLNTGELFY.

This clonotype showed up many times. Here the CDR3 reads CASSLIGLAGEGNEQFF. The CDR3 nucleotides read TGTGCCAGCAGCTTAATCGGGCTAGCGGGAGAGGGGAATGAGCAGTTCTTC. The chain links TRBV3-1 to TRBJ2-1, with TRBD2 matching 10 bases. V trimming: 5 bases; J trimming: 7 bases; junction bases outside the gene matches: 14. The CDR3 contains 17 residues. The germline V gene encodes CDR1 LGHDT and CDR2 YNNKEL (reference sequence).